The following is a T cell receptor (beta chain) sequence with its context. This receptor's antigen is unknown. Within one base of it there is no much larger clone, and no base qualities were kept. The data stem from a study of T-cell reconstitution after alpha-beta-depleted transplantation in children (dated by TCRdb to about 2016). About the full investigation: T-cell immune reconstitution after TCRalphabeta/CD19-depleted allogeneic hematopoietic cell transplantation in children was quantitatively tracked in the study by means of TCR repertoire profiling.

On the study overall, not on this receptor specifically: Over the following months the frequencies of hyperexpanded clones went down, and after one year T-cell counts and TCRbeta diversity were mostly credited to newly produced T cells. In some patients, high TCRbeta diversity at day 60 was attributed to recipient T cells and intrathymic progenitors that had survived conditioning. Apparently early alphabetaT-cell count recovery about two months after transplant reportedly relied on only several hundred rapidly expanded clones derived from non-depleted graft cells.

After removal of 8 bases from V and 2 bases from J, the junction retains 11 bases not matched to a gene. CDR1 and CDR2 (SQVTM, ANQGSEA) derive from the germline V gene. The CDR3, from cysteine to phenylalanine, totals 16 residues. The kept DNA is CDR3 alone, 48 bases in frame from the first base. Libraries came from PCR. Sequencing used an Illumina HiSeq 2500. TCR libraries were prepared with molecular barcoding, using unique molecular identifiers to normalize TCRbeta repertoire quantification. TCRdb took the public reads, trimmed them with fastp at Q25, ran MiXCR for clone calling and kept in-frame beta chains. CDR3 protein duplicates are merged, each entry listing the most common genes and DNA. For this sample there are 100,000 or so distinct CDR3 sequences; under 9% appear just once. Roughly 17% of the sample is in the top ten clones. This sample's treatment or condition label indicates: allogeneic hematopoietic cell transplantation with graft depleted of TCRalphabeta T cells and CD19 B cells. The children who served as transplant recipients had been given grafts of TCRalphabeta/CD19-depleted allogeneic hematopoietic cells.

The chain is assembled from TRBV29-1 and TRBJ1-3; 11 junctional bases match TRBD1. The TCR was taken from a boy aged 2 to 10 with acute lymphoblastic leukemia, due to receive a stem cell transplant. The starting material was PBMCs, obtained before TCRalphabeta/CD19-depleted stem cell transplant. For the CDR3, the sequence is CSMNLRDRGAGNTIYF. The DNA reads as follows: TGCAGCATGAACCTCCGGGACAGGGGGGCTGGAAACACCATATATTTT. When the CDR3 is completed using the reference TRBV29-1 and TRBJ1-3 genes on either side, the full variable domain is SAVISQKPSRDICQRGTSLTIQCQVDSQVTMMFWYRQQPGQSLTLIATANQGSEATYESGFVIDKFPISRPNLTFSTLTVSNMSPEDSSIYLCSMNLRDRGAGNTIYFGEGSWLTVV.